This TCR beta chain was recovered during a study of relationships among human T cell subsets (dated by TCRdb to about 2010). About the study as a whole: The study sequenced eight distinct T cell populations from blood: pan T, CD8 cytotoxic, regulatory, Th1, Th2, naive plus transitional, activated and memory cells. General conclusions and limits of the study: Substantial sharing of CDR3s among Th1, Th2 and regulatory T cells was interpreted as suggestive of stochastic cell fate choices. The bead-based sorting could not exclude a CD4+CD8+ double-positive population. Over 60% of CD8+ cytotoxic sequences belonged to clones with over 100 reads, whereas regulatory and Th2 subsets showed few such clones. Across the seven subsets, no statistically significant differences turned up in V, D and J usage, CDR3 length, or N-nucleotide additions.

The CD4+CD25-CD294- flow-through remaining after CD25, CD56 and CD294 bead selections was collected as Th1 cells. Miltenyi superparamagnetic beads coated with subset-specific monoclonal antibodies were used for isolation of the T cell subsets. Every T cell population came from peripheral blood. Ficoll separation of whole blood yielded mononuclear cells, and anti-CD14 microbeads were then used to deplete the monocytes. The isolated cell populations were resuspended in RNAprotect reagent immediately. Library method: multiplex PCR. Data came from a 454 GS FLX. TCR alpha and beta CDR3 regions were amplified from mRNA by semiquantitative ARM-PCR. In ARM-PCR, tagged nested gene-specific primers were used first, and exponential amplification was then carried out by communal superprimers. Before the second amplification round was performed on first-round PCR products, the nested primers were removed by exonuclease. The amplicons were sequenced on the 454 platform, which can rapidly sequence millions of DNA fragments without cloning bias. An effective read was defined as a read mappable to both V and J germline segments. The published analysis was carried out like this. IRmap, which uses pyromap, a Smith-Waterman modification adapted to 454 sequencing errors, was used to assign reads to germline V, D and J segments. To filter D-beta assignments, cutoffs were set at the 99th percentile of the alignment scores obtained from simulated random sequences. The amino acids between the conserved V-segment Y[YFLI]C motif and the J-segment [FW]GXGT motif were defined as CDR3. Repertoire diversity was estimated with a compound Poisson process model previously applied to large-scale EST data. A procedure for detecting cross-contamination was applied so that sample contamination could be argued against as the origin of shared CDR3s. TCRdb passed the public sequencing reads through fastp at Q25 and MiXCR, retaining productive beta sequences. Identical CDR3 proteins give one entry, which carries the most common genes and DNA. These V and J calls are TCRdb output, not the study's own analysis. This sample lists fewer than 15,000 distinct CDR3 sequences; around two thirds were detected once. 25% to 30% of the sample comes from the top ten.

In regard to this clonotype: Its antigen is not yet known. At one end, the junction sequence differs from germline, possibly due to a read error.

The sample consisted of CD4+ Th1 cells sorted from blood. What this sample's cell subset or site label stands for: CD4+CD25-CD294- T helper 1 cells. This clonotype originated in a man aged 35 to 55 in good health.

The DNA is TGTGCCAGCAGCTCCGGGGACACTAACAATGAGCAGTCCTTC. This is translated as CASSSGDTNNEQSF. This receptor chain uses TRBV11-2 and TRBJ2-1; TRBD1 is possibly the D segment (6 matching bases). Reading the germline V gene gives CDR1 SGHAT and CDR2 FQNNGV. The CDR3 numbers 14 residues from cysteine through phenylalanine. Solely the CDR3 DNA is kept, with 42 bases framed from the first base.